The source of this T cell receptor (beta chain) is a study of T cells in localized non-small cell lung cancer. V lost 4 bases and J 0 bases, leaving 11 bases between the germline ends. CDR1 ENHRY and CDR2 SYGVKD come from the germline V gene. The CDR3 extends over 15 amino acids. With respect to this clone: Its specificity is not known.

Study results and limitations: Greater blood T cell density accompanied longer overall survival.

TCRdb keeps only in-frame clones here, not all; method: immunoSEQ multiplex PCR. The table shows approximately 30,000 clones, with just over 90% occurring only once. The material was peripheral blood, obtained before any cancer treatment. The sequence derives from an older female donor with stage I lung adenocarcinoma. The chain carries TRBV10-3 and TRBJ2-3; the D gene is possibly TRBD2 (5 bases). The CDR3 DNA sequence: TGTGCCATCAGTGGGACTGCCACTAGCACAGATACGCAGTATTTT. Translating gives CAISGTATSTDTQYF.